This T cell receptor beta chain stems from a study of blood T cell repertoires in COVID-19. This clone appeared a few times. The CDR3 consists of 17 residues. Per germline, CDR1 SGHDN and CDR2 FVKESK. With 1 base removed from V and 5 bases from J, the gap between germline ends came to 20 bases. TCRdb's copy holds only in-frame clones and misses some; the assay was immunoSEQ multiplex PCR. The sample gives 100,000 to 150,000 clones, roughly 88% of which show up once; 7.6% is in the top ten. The sample consisted of peripheral blood. The sequence derives from a man in his fifties with acute or convalescent COVID-19. The chain joins TRBV14 to TRBJ1-1; D might be TRBD1 (6 bases). The CDR3 loop is CASSQVGQASLETEAFF. Written as DNA, the CDR3 is TGTGCCAGCAGCCAAGTGGGACAAGCTTCTTTGGAAACTGAAGCTTTCTTT.